This T cell receptor (beta chain) was captured by sequencing in a study of cytomegalovirus exposure and HLA in healthy donors. Across the study: An earlier analysis identified under 130 million unique TCR beta sequences in 150 million to 200 million T cells. The study, taken as a whole, reports: Solely CMV serostatus was available to characterize immune exposure.

Turning to this clone: Its antigen is unidentified.

The CDR3 consists of 19 residues. V trimming: 0 bases; J trimming: 0 bases; junction bases outside the gene matches: 10. Germline V gene sequence: CDR1 SEHNR, CDR2 FQNEAQ (reference sequence). PCR was performed using 60 Vbeta and 13 Jbeta primers. Sequencing used immunoSEQ multiplex PCR; TCRdb keeps in-frame clones, though not all of them. The repertoire includes 150,000 to 250,000 clones, about four fifths of them detected once, and less than 2% sits in the top ten. The source of this sequence is a girl aged 5 to 17 in good health and CMV-seropositive. The rearrangement joins TRBV7-9 to TRBJ1-3, with 8 nucleotides matching TRBD1. What was sequenced was PBMCs. The DNA of the CDR3 is TGTGCCAGCAGCTTAGCGGGCGACTCAGGGGGCCTCTCTGGAAACACCATATATTTT. Residues: CASSLAGDSGGLSGNTIYF.